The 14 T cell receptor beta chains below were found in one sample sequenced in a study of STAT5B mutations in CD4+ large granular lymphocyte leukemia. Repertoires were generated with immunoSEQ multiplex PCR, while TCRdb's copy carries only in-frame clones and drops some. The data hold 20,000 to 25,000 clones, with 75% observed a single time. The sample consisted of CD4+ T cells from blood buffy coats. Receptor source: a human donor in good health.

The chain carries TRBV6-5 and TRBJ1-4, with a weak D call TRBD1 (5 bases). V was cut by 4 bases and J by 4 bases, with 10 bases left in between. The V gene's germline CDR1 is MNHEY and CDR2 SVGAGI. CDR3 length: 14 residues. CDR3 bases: TGTGCCAGCAGTTCGGGACGGCTTAATGAAAAACTGTTTTTT. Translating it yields CASSSGRLNEKLFF.

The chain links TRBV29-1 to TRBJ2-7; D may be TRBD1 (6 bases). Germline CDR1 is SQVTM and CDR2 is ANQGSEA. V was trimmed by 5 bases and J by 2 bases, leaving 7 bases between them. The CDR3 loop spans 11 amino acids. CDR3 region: CSVRTAYEQYF. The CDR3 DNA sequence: TGCAGCGTTCGGACAGCCTACGAGCAGTACTTC.

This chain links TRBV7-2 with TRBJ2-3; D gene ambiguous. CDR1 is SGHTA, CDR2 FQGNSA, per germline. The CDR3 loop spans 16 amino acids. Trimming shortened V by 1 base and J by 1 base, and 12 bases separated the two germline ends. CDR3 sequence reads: CASSLGPGVGTDTQYF. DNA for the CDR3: TGTGCCAGCAGCTTAGGACCAGGAGTAGGCACAGATACGCAGTATTTT.

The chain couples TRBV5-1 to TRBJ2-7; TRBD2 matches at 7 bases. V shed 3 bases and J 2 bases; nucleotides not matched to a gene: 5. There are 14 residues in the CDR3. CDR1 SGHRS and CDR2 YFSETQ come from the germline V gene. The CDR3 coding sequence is TGCGCCAGCAGCTACGGTGGGGGGGCCTACGAGCAGTACTTC. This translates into CASSYGGGAYEQYF.

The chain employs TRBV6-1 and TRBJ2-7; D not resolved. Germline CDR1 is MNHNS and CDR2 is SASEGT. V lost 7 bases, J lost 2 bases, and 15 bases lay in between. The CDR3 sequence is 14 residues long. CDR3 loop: CASTVIGSTYEQYF. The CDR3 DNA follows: TGTGCCAGCACAGTCATCGGGTCTACCTACGAGCAGTACTTC.

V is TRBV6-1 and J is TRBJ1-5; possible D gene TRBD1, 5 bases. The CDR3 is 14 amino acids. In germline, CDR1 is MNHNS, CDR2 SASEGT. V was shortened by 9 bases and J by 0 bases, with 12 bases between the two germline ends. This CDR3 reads CASNGDVSNQPQHF. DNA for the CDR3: TGTGCCAGTAACGGGGACGTTAGCAATCAGCCCCAGCATTTT.

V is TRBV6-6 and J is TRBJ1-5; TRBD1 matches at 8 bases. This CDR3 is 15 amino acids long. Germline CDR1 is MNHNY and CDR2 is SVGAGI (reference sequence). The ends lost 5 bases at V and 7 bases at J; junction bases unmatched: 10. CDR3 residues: CASSNQQGVGQPQHF. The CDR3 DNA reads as TGTGCCAGCAGTAACCAACAGGGGGTCGGGCAGCCCCAGCATTTT.

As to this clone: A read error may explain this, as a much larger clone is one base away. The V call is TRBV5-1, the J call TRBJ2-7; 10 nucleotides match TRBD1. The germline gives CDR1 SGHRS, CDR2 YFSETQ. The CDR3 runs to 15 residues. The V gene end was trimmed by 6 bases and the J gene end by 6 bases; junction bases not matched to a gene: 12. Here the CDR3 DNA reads TGCGCCAGCAACCAAATCTCGGGGACAGGGGCCGAGCAGTACTTC. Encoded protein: CASNQISGTGAEQYF.

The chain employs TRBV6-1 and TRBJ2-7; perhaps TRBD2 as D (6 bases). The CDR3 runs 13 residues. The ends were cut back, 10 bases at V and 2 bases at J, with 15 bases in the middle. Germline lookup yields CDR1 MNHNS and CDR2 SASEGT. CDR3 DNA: TGTGCCACAGCTAGCGCGCTTACCTACGAGCAGTACTTC. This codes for CATASALTYEQYF.

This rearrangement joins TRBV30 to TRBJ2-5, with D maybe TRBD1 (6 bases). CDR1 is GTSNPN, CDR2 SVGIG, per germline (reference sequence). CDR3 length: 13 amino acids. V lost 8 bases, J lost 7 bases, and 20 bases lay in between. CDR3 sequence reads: CAHTGTLQGTQYF. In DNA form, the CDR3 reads TGTGCCCATACAGGGACCCTCCAGGGGACCCAGTACTTC.

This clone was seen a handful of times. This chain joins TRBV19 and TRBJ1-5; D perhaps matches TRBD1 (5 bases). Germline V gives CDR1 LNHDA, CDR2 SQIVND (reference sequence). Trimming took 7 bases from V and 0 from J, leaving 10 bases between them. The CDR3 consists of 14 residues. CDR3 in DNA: TGTGCCAGTAAAACAGGCGATAGCAATCAGCCCCAGCATTTT. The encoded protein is CASKTGDSNQPQHF.

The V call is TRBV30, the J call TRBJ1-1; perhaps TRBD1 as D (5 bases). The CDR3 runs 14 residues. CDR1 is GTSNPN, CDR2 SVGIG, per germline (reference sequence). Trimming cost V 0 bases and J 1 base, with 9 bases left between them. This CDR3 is CAWSVGEANTEAFF. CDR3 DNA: TGTGCCTGGAGTGTAGGGGAGGCGAACACTGAAGCTTTCTTT.

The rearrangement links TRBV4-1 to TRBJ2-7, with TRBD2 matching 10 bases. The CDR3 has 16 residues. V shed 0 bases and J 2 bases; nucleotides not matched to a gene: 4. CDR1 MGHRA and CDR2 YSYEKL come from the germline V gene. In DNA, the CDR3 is TGCGCCAGCAGCCAAGAACGGAGCGGGAGGGCCTACGAGCAGTACTTC. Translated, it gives CASSQERSGRAYEQYF.

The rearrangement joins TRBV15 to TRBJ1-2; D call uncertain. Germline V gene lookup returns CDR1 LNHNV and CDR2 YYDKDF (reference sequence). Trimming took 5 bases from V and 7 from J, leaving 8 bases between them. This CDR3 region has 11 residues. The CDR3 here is CATSFRGGYTF. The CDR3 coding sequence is TGTGCCACCAGCTTCCGAGGTGGCTACACCTTC.